The 7 T cell receptor beta chains in this list originate from one sample, sequenced in a study of T-cell memory formation after mild COVID-19. TCRdb analysed the 5' RACE reads with MiXCR anew, one entry per CDR3 protein. The sample lists 300,000 to 400,000 distinct CDR3 sequences, around an eighth occurring once. The sequencing sample was made of PBMCs or a T cell subset sorted from them (not recorded which). The receptors here all came from a man younger than 35 who had mild COVID-19 (a few samples of this study predate the infection). Cell type and time point are not known.

This clonotype has just a few counts. The CDR3 DNA reads TGTGCCAGCAGTTTAGGGGATGTTCAGCCCCAGCATTTT. It encodes CASSLGDVQPQHF. The V call is TRBV12-3 or TRBV12-4, the J call TRBJ1-5, with D unresolved. Trimming left V 1 base short and J 6 bases short, with 7 bases between. This CDR3 spans 13 amino acids.

V gene TRBV6-5 combines with J gene TRBJ2-1; the D is unclear. The length of the CDR3 is 13 residues. Germline values: CDR1 MNHEY, CDR2 SVGAGI. Trimming took 10 bases from V and 4 from J, leaving 14 bases between them. This CDR3 reads CANEVEEYNEQFF. CDR3 DNA sequence: TGTGCCAACGAGGTAGAAGAGTACAATGAGCAGTTCTTC.

This clonotype appeared a few times. This chain links TRBV20-1 with TRBJ2-3, with D perhaps TRBD1 or TRBD2 (6 bases each). The CDR3 is 14 amino acids. V lost 3 bases and J lost 0, with 10 bases in between. Germline V gives CDR1 DFQATT, CDR2 SNEGSKA (reference sequence). In DNA form, the CDR3 reads TGCAGTGCTAGGAGGGGGGATAGCACAGATACGCAGTATTTT. It codes for CSARRGDSTDTQYF.

The rearrangement joins TRBV9 to TRBJ2-7; 7 nucleotides line up with TRBD1. This CDR3 has 15 amino acids. Trimming at V came to 4 bases and at J to 5 bases, leaving 12 bases not matched to a gene. The germline V gene has CDR1 SGDLS and CDR2 YYNGEE. The CDR3: CASSHGDRDTDEQYF. The CDR3 DNA follows: TGTGCCAGCAGCCATGGAGACAGGGACACGGACGAGCAGTACTTC.

This chain links TRBV12-3 or TRBV12-4 with TRBJ1-1, with 9 bases matching TRBD1. This CDR3 spans 14 amino acids. J gave up 6 bases and V 5 bases, and 7 bases lay outside the gene matches. The CDR3 sequence: CASSHTGGESEAFF. In DNA form, the CDR3 reads TGTGCCAGCAGTCACACAGGGGGCGAATCTGAAGCTTTCTTT.

This clonotype was observed at least ten times. The CDR3 nucleotides are TGCGCCAGCACCGATCTCTCGGCGCGAGAGCAGTTCTTC. Amino acids: CASTDLSAREQFF. The J gene is TRBJ2-1, the V gene TRBV5-1; no clear D gene. CDR1 SGHRS and CDR2 YFSETQ come from the germline V gene. CDR3 size: 13 residues. Trimming cost V 6 bases and J 10 bases, with 17 bases left between them.

Only a few counts were recorded for this clonotype. V usage is TRBV9 and J usage is TRBJ2-1; D unresolved. The CDR3 extends over 16 amino acids. The germline CDR1 and CDR2 sequences are SGDLS and YYNGEE. V was cut by 4 bases and J by 4 bases, with 18 bases left in between. CDR3 amino acids: CASSTDGGHEYNEQFF. CDR3 coding DNA: TGTGCCAGCAGCACCGATGGTGGCCACGAATACAATGAGCAGTTCTTC.